The 5 T cell receptor beta chains reported below all come from one sample, sequenced in a study of cytomegalovirus exposure and HLA in healthy donors. PCR primers comprised 60 Vbeta and 13 Jbeta primers. Only in-frame clones appear in the TCRdb table, and some are missing; sequencing was by immunoSEQ multiplex PCR. The listing contains some 150,000 clones. Sequencing was carried out using PBMCs. These receptors originate from a woman under 30 in good health and CMV-seronegative.

V is TRBV7-6 and J is TRBJ2-3, with 8 bases aligning to TRBD2. Germline CDR1 SGHVS, CDR2 FNYEAQ. CDR3 length: 14 residues. V gave up 1 base and J gave up 11 bases; unmatched junction bases: 8. Here the CDR3 DNA reads TGTGCCAGCAGCTTAGAAGGGACTAGTCAGGGGCAGTATTTT. The encoded protein is CASSLEGTSQGQYF.

The J gene is TRBJ2-1, the V gene TRBV19; no clear D. V lost 5 bases and J lost 7, with 15 bases in between. The CDR3 extends over 14 amino acids. In germline, CDR1 is LNHDA, CDR2 SQIVND (reference sequence). In DNA form, the CDR3 reads TGTGCCAGTAGTTTGCTTAGAGAAAAGAATGAGCAGTTCTTC. This sequence encodes CASSLLREKNEQFF.

V and J are TRBV5-1 and TRBJ1-4, with D tentatively TRBD1 (5 bases). This CDR3 has 15 residues. Trimming took 1 base from V and 5 from J, leaving 12 bases between them. The germline V gene encodes CDR1 SGHRS and CDR2 YFSETQ. The CDR3 nucleotides read TGCGCCAGCAGCTTGACTGGGGCCTTAAATGAAAAACTGTTTTTT. This encodes CASSLTGALNEKLFF.

This rearrangement joins TRBV19 to TRBJ1-2, with 12 positions matching TRBD1. The CDR3 covers 14 residues. V shed 5 bases and J 8 bases; nucleotides not matched to a gene: 6. From germline, CDR1 is LNHDA and CDR2 SQIVND (reference sequence). CDR3 in DNA: TGTGCCAGTAGTCCGGGACAGGGGGCGCGGGGCTACACCTTC. Amino acids: CASSPGQGARGYTF.

The J gene is TRBJ1-1, the V gene TRBV7-9; TRBD1 matches at 10 bases. The CDR3 is 15 residues long. With V trimmed by 4 bases and J by 5 bases, 7 bases remained unmatched. Germline lookup yields CDR1 SEHNR and CDR2 FQNEAQ (reference sequence). The DNA of the CDR3 is TGTGCCAGCAGCTCCCGACAGGGGGCGAATACTGAAGCTTTCTTT. This sequence encodes CASSSRQGANTEAFF.